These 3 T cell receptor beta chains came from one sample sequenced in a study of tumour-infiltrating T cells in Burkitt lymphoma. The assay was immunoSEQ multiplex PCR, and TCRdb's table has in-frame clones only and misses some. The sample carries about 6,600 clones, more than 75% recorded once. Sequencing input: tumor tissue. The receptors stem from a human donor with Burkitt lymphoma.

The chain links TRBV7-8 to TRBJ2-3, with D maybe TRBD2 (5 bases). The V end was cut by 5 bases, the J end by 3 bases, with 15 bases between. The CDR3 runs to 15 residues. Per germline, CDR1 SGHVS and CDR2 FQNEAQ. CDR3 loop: CASSRWSSQTDTQYF. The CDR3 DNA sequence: TGTGCCAGCAGCCGATGGTCTAGCCAAACAGATACGCAGTATTTT.

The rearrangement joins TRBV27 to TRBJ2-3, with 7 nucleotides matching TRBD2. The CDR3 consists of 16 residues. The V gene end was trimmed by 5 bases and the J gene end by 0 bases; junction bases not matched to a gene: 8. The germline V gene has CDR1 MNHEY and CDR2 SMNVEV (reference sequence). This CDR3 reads CASSPGGGPSTDTQYF. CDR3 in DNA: TGTGCCAGCAGTCCGGGGGGTGGTCCAAGCACAGATACGCAGTATTTT.

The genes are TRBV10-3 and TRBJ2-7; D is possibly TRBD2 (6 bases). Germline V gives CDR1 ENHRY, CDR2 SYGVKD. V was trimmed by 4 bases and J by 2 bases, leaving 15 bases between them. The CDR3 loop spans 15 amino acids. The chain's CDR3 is CAISAAGRPTYEQYF. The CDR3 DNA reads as TGTGCCATCAGTGCGGCGGGAAGACCTACCTACGAGCAGTACTTC.